This T cell receptor (beta chain) emerged from a study of T-cell reconstitution after alpha-beta-depleted transplantation in children. Trimming took off 2 bases at V and 6 bases at J, with 9 bases between the two ends. Germline V CDR1 and CDR2: ENHRY, SYGVKD. CDR3 length: 13 residues. This clonotype has a count of ten or more. Unique molecular identifiers featured in how the TCRbeta library was prepared. In TCRdb, the PCR reads were re-called with MiXCR into one record per CDR3 protein. The sample has 250,000 to 300,000 distinct CDR3 sequences; around 10% are singletons. The chain employs TRBV10-3 and TRBJ2-3; D remains unclear. The sample was peripheral blood, taken 180 days after TCRalphabeta/CD19-depleted stem cell transplant. The sequence was obtained from a male patient aged 2 to 10 who had a stem cell transplant for chronic granulomatous disease, so the T cells may come from the graft donor. In nucleotides, the CDR3 is TGTGCCATCAGTGAGACCCTTCGGGATACGCAGTATTTT. Residues: CAISETLRDTQYF.